This is a list of T cell receptor beta chains from one sample in a study of T cells after yellow fever vaccination. TCRdb itself ran the 5' RACE reads through MiXCR, one entry per CDR3 protein. Seen here are hundreds of thousands of distinct CDR3 sequences, 8.7% observed once, and the top ten hold approximately 19%. The sequenced sample was PBMCs, obtained on the day of the first yellow fever vaccination. The receptors derive from a man in his late teens or twenties who received the YFV17D yellow fever vaccine. Both conserved end residues are trimmed from each CDR3. The order of the fields is V gene, J gene, D gene, CDR3 length, CDR3 protein. D genes are given only for firm matches.

v_call: TRBV28
j_call: TRBJ2-5
d_call: NA
cdr3_length: 13
cdr3_aa: ASKRGGGSQETQY

v_call: TRBV11-1
j_call: TRBJ1-4
d_call: TRBD1
cdr3_length: 16
cdr3_aa: ASSPSRDRGLPNEKLF

v_call: TRBV6-5
j_call: TRBJ2-5
d_call: NA
cdr3_length: 13
cdr3_aa: ASSYRMYEQETQY

v_call: TRBV15
j_call: TRBJ2-1
d_call: NA
cdr3_length: 10
cdr3_aa: ATSKEGNEQF

v_call: TRBV7-2
j_call: TRBJ2-3
d_call: NA
cdr3_length: 12
cdr3_aa: ASSLGASADTQY

v_call: TRBV15
j_call: TRBJ1-5
d_call: NA
cdr3_length: 15
cdr3_aa: ATSRPPLQGIGQPQH

v_call: TRBV24-1
j_call: TRBJ2-3
d_call: NA
cdr3_length: 11
cdr3_aa: ATSDPLFGTQY

v_call: TRBV29-1
j_call: TRBJ2-2
d_call: NA
cdr3_length: 14
cdr3_aa: SVEEVRQTNTGELF

v_call: TRBV20-1
j_call: TRBJ1-1
d_call: NA
cdr3_length: 10
cdr3_aa: SVAQGLGRAF

v_call: TRBV12-3/TRBV12-4
j_call: TRBJ2-3
d_call: NA
cdr3_length: 12
cdr3_aa: ASSFSVPEDTQY

v_call: TRBV3-1
j_call: TRBJ1-1
d_call: TRBD1
cdr3_length: 13
cdr3_aa: ASSPRQGRLGEAF

v_call: TRBV11-2
j_call: TRBJ2-7
d_call: NA
cdr3_length: 11
cdr3_aa: ASSFGESREQY

v_call: TRBV6-2/TRBV6-3
j_call: TRBJ2-3
d_call: TRBD1
cdr3_length: 13
cdr3_aa: ASSTGQGAADTQY

v_call: TRBV11-2
j_call: TRBJ1-2
d_call: NA
cdr3_length: 13
cdr3_aa: ASSLVPDTGYGYT

v_call: TRBV20-1
j_call: TRBJ2-1
d_call: TRBD1
cdr3_length: 14
cdr3_aa: SASGTGTARPNEQF

v_call: TRBV15
j_call: TRBJ2-3
d_call: NA
cdr3_length: 12
cdr3_aa: ATSRGLVWGAQY

v_call: TRBV7-2
j_call: TRBJ1-6
d_call: NA
cdr3_length: 12
cdr3_aa: ASSFDDPSGGLH

v_call: TRBV2
j_call: TRBJ2-5
d_call: NA
cdr3_length: 14
cdr3_aa: ASSELMGGKLETQY

v_call: TRBV20-1
j_call: TRBJ2-3
d_call: NA
cdr3_length: 14
cdr3_aa: SARVLGSGPTDTQY

v_call: TRBV12-3/TRBV12-4
j_call: TRBJ1-5
d_call: TRBD1
cdr3_length: 13
cdr3_aa: ASTFGQGLNQPQH

v_call: TRBV7-9
j_call: TRBJ2-5
d_call: NA
cdr3_length: 14
cdr3_aa: ASSFQRAPRGETQY

v_call: TRBV6-5
j_call: TRBJ2-3
d_call: NA
cdr3_length: 11
cdr3_aa: ASSYGGTDTQY

v_call: TRBV20-1
j_call: TRBJ2-3
d_call: TRBD2
cdr3_length: 12
cdr3_aa: SAALLAGTDTQY

v_call: TRBV6-4
j_call: TRBJ2-3
d_call: NA
cdr3_length: 11
cdr3_aa: ASSDSGANTQY

v_call: TRBV18
j_call: TRBJ2-7
d_call: NA
cdr3_length: 14
cdr3_aa: ASSPQSLGQTYEQY

v_call: TRBV7-2
j_call: TRBJ1-5
d_call: NA
cdr3_length: 13
cdr3_aa: ASSLAGQPYQPQH

v_call: TRBV11-2
j_call: TRBJ2-5
d_call: TRBD2
cdr3_length: 17
cdr3_aa: ASSLRDGWLAGGLETQY

v_call: TRBV20-1
j_call: TRBJ2-3
d_call: NA
cdr3_length: 16
cdr3_aa: SARLGEGLAPSLGTQY

v_call: TRBV5-1
j_call: TRBJ2-5
d_call: TRBD2
cdr3_length: 12
cdr3_aa: ASRELAGKETQY

v_call: TRBV12-3/TRBV12-4
j_call: TRBJ2-1
d_call: NA
cdr3_length: 13
cdr3_aa: ASSVGGTTYNEQF

v_call: TRBV6-5
j_call: TRBJ2-2
d_call: NA
cdr3_length: 11
cdr3_aa: ASSYSIAGELF

v_call: TRBV7-9
j_call: TRBJ1-4
d_call: TRBD1
cdr3_length: 14
cdr3_aa: ASSPAGQGVYEKLF

v_call: TRBV28
j_call: TRBJ1-5
d_call: NA
cdr3_length: 10
cdr3_aa: ASSTWDQPQH